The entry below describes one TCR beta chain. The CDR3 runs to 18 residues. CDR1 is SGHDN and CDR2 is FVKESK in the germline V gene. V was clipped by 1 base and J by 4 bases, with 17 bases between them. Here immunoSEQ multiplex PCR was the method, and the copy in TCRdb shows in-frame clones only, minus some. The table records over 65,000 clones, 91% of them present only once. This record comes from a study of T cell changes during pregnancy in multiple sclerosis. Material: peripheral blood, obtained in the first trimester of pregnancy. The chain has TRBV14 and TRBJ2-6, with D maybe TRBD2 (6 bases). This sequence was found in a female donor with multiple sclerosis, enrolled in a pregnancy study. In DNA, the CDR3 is TGTGCCAGCAGCCAAGTGGGACTGCAATGGTCCGGGGCCAACGTCCTGACTTTC. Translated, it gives CASSQVGLQWSGANVLTF.